The next 4 T cell receptor beta chains were all read from a single sample in a study of cytomegalovirus exposure and HLA in healthy donors. 13 Jbeta primers and 60 Vbeta primers were used for the PCR. Using immunoSEQ multiplex PCR, the repertoire was profiled, and TCRdb retains in-frame clones only, with some absent. In the table there are roughly 100,000 clones, about four fifths of which are singletons. Material for sequencing was PBMCs. Receptor source: a man aged 25-45 years in good health and CMV-seronegative.

Concerning this clone itself: Other DNA sequences within the sample encode an identical CDR3. The chain is built from TRBV7-2 and TRBJ1-1, with D possibly being TRBD1 (6 bases). The CDR3 is made up of 12 amino acids. Germline CDR1 SGHTA, CDR2 FQGNSA. V shed 3 bases and J shed 4 bases, with 6 bases lying between them. Here the CDR3 DNA reads TGTGCCAGCAGCTTGACAGGCACTGAAGCTTTCTTT. Amino acids: CASSLTGTEAFF.

The J gene is TRBJ1-6, the V gene TRBV7-6; TRBD1 matches 7 bases. The trim removed 4 bases at V and 1 base at J, leaving 4 bases unmatched. Germline CDR1 SGHVS, CDR2 FNYEAQ. CDR3 length equals 16 residues. The CDR3 reads CASSSHRGSYNSPLHF. The CDR3 DNA reads TGTGCCAGCAGCTCGCACAGGGGTTCCTATAATTCACCCCTCCACTTT.

J is TRBJ2-3 and V is TRBV7-8; D is possibly TRBD2 (6 bases). V was clipped by 7 bases and J by 1 base, with 18 bases between them. Germline loops: CDR1 SGHVS, CDR2 FQNEAQ. The CDR3 loop spans 16 amino acids. DNA for the CDR3: TGTGCCAGCACAGGGAGGATCCGCGGAGGCACAGATACGCAGTATTTT. Its protein product is CASTGRIRGGTDTQYF.

The chain combines TRBV5-6 with TRBJ2-5; no reliable D call. V gave up 1 base and J gave up 2 bases, with 9 bases separating them. CDR3 length equals 14 residues. Germline assignment: CDR1 SGHDT and CDR2 YYEEEE. CDR3 nucleotide sequence: TGTGCCAGCAGCTTGTTCACTGTACAAGAGACCCAGTACTTC. Translating it yields CASSLFTVQETQYF.